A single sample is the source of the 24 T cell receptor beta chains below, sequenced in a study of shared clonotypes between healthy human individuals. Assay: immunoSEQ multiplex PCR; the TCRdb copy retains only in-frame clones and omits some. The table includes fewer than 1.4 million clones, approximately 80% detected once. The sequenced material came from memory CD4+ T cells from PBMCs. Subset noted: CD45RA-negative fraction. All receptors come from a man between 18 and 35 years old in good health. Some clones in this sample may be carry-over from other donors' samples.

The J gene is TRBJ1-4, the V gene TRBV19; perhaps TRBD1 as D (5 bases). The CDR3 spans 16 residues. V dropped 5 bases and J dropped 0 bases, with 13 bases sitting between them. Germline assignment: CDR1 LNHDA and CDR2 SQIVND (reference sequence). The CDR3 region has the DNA TGTGCCAGTAGTCACCGACAGAACCCAACTAATGAAAAACTGTTTTTT. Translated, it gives CASSHRQNPTNEKLFF.

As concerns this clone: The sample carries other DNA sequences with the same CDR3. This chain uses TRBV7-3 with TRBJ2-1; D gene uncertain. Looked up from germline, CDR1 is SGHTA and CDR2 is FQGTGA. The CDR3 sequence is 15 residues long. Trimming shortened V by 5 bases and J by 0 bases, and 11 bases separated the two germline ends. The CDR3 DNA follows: TGTGCCAGCAGCCCTACCTACAGCTCCTACAATGAGCAGTTCTTC. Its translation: CASSPTYSSYNEQFF.

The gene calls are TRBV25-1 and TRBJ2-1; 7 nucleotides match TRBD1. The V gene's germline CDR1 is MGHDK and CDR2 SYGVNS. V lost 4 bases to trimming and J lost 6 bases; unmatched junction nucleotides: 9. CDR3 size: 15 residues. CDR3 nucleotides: TGTGCCAGCAGTGGAACCGAGACAGGGATCAATGAGCAGTTCTTC. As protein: CASSGTETGINEQFF.

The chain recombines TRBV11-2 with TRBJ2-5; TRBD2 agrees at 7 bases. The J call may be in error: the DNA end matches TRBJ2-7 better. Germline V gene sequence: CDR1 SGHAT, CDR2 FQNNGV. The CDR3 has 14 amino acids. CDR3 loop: CASSHGTTLGEQYF. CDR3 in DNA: TGTGCCAGCAGCCACGGGACTACCCTCGGCGAGCAGTACTTC.

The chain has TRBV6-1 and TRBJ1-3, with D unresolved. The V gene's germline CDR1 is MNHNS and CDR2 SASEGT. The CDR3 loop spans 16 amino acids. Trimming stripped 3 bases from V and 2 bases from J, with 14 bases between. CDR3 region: CASSDSYRQAGNTIYF. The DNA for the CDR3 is TGTGCCAGCAGTGATTCTTACCGGCAAGCTGGAAACACCATATATTTT.

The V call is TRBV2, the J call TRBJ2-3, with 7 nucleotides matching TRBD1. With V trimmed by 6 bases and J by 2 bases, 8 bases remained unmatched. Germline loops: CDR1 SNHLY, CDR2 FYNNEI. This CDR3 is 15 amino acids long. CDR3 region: CASRGDSYITDTQYF. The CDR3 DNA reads TGTGCCAGCAGAGGGGACAGCTACATCACAGATACGCAGTATTTT.

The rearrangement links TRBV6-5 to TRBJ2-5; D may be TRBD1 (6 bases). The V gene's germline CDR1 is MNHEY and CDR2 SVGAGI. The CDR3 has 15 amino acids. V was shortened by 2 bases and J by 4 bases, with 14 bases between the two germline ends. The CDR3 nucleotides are TGTGCCAGCAGTTACCGGACTTTGGGGGCAGAGACCCAGTACTTC. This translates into CASSYRTLGAETQYF.

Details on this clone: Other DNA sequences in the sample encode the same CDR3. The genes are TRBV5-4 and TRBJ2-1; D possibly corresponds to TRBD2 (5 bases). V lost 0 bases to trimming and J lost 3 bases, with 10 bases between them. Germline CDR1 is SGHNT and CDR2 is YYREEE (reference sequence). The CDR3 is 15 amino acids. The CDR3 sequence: CASSLASGNYNEQFF. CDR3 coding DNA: TGTGCCAGCAGCTTGGCGAGCGGAAACTACAATGAGCAGTTCTTC.

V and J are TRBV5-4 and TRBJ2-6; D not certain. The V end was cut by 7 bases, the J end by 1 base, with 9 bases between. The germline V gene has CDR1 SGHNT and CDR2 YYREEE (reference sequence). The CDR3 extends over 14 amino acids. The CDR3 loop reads CASGSFSGANVLTF. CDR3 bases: TGTGCCAGCGGATCCTTTTCTGGGGCCAACGTCCTGACTTTC.

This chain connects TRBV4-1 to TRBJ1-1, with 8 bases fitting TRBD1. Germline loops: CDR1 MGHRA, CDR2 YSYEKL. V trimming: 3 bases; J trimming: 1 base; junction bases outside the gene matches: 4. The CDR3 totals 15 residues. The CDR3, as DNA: TGCGCCAGCAGCCATTCCGGGACAGGGAACACTGAAGCTTTCTTT. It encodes CASSHSGTGNTEAFF.

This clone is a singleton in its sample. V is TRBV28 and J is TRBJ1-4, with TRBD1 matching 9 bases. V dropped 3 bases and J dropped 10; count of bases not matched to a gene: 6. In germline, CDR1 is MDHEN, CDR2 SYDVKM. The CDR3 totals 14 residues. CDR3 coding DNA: TGTGCCAGCAGTTTTGGGGACAGGGAAGGAAAACTGTTTTTT. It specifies CASSFGDREGKLFF.

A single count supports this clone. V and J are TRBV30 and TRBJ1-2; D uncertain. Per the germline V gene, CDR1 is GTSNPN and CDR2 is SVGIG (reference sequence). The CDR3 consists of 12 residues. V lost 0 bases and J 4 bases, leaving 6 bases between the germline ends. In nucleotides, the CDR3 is TGTGCCTGGAGTGTAACCACCTATGGCTACACCTTC. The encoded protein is CAWSVTTYGYTF.

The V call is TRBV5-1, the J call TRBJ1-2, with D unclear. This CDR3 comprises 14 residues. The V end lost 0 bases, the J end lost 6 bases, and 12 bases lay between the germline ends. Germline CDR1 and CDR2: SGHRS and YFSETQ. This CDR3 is CASSLERAGDGYTF. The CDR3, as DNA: TGCGCCAGCAGCTTGGAACGAGCGGGCGATGGCTACACCTTC.

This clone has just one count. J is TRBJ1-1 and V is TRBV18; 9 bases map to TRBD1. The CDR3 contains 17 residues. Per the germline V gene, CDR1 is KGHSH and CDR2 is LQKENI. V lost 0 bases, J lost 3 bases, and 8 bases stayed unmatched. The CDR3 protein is CASSPPGLRDRDTEAFF. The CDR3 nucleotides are TGTGCCAGCTCACCACCCGGCCTCCGGGACAGGGACACTGAAGCTTTCTTT.

CDR3 nucleotide sequence: TGTGCCAGCAGCTTGATTCTGGGAACCTCAGGTGAAGCTTTCTTT. This sequence encodes CASSLILGTSGEAFF. This chain connects TRBV5-5 to TRBJ1-1; D is undetermined. The CDR3 has 15 amino acids. Trimming cost V 1 base and J 7 bases, with 17 bases left between them. Germline-derived CDR1 and CDR2 are SGHKS and YYEKEE (reference sequence).

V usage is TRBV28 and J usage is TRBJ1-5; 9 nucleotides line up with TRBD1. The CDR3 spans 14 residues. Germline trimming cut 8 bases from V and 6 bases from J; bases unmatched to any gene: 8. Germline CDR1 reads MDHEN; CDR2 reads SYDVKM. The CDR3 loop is CASSGWGQGQPQHF. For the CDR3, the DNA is TGTGCCAGCTCTGGATGGGGACAGGGTCAGCCCCAGCATTTT. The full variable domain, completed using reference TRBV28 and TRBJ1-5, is DVKVTQSSRYLVKRTGEKVFLECVQDMDHENMFWYRQDPGLGLRLIYFSYDVKMKEKGDIPEGYSVSREKKERFSLILESASTNQTSMYLCASSGWGQGQPQHFGDGTRLSIL.

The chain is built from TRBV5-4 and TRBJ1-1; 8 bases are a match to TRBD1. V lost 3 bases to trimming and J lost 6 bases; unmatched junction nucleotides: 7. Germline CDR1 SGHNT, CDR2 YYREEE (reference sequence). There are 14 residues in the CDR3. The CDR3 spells CASSYRDRSAEAFF. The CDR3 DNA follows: TGTGCCAGCAGCTACCGGGACAGGTCGGCTGAAGCTTTCTTT. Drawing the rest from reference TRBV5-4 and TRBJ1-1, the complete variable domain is ETGVTQSPTHLIKTRGQQVTLRCSSQSGHNTVSWYQQALGQGPQFIFQYYREEENGRGNFPPRFSGLQFPNYSSELNVNALELDDSALYLCASSYRDRSAEAFFGQGTRLTVV.

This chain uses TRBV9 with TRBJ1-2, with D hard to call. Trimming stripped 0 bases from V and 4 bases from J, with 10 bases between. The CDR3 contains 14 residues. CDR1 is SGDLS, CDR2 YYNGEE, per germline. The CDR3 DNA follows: TGTGCCAGCAGCGTAGAATCTGCCCCCTATGGCTACACCTTC. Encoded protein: CASSVESAPYGYTF.

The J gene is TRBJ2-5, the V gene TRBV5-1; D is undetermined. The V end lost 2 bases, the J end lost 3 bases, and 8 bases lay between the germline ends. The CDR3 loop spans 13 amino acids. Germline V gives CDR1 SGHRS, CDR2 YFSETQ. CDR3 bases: TGCGCCAGCAGCTTTGGTGCCGAAGAGACCCAGTACTTC. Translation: CASSFGAEETQYF.

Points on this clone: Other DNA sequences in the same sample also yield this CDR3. CDR3 DNA sequence: TGTGCCAGCAGTTTCAGGCGGACCGGGGAGCTGTTTTTT. Its protein is CASSFRRTGELFF. V usage is TRBV27 and J usage is TRBJ2-2; D remains unclear. CDR3 size: 13 residues. The germline gives CDR1 MNHEY, CDR2 SMNVEV (reference sequence). Trimming removed 3 bases at V and 5 bases at J, with 7 bases between.

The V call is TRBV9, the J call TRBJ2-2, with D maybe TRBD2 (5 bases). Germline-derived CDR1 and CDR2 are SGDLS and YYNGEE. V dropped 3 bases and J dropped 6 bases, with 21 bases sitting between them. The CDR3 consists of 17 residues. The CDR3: CASSEPGLAPGAGELFF. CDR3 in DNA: TGTGCCAGCAGCGAGCCGGGTCTAGCCCCTGGAGCCGGGGAGCTGTTTTTT.

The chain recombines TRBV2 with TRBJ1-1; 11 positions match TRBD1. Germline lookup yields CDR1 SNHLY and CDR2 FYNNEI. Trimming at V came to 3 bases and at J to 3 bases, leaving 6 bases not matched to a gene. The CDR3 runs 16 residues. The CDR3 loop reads CASSDRTGGADTEAFF. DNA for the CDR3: TGTGCCAGCAGTGATAGGACAGGGGGCGCGGACACTGAAGCTTTCTTT.

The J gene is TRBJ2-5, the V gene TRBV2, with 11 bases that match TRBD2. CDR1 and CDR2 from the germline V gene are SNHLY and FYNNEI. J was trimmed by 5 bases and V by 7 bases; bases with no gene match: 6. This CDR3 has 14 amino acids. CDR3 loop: CASTPRTSGETQYF. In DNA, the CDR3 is TGTGCCAGCACCCCAAGGACTAGCGGGGAGACCCAGTACTTC.

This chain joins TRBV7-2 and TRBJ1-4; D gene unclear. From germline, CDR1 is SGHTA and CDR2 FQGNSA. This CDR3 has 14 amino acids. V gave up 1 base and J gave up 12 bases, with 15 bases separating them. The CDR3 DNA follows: TGTGCCAGCAGCTTAGAGTGGAATGCCCGGCAACTGTTTTTT. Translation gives CASSLEWNARQLFF. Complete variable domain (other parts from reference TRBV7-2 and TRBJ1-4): GAGVSQSPSNKVTEKGKDVELRCDPISGHTALYWYRQSLGQGLEFLIYFQGNSAPDKSGLPSDRFSAERTGGSVSTLTIQRTQQEDSAVYLCASSLEWNARQLFFGSGTQLSVL.